Here is one TCR beta chain with its context. The antigen it recognizes is unknown. The record has no base qualities; no much larger clone is one base away. Libraries were constructed by the immunoSEQ multiplex PCR assay. DNA from the cultured, isolated CD4+ T cells was subjected to TCR beta CDR3 sequencing. Regarding the original processing steps: Non-productive TCR sequences were removed and reads were trimmed to the CDR3 region, keeping CDR3s of at least 7 amino acids. Antigen-specific clonotypes were identified using the MANAFEST web app by comparison of expansion in peptide wells against reference cultures. To be called positive, a clone needed expansion at FDR<0.05 compared with the reference and with all other wells, an odds ratio greater than 5, and a frequency greater than 0.1% in two replicate wells. A clonotype was called cross-reactive if it was significantly expanded both in SARS-CoV-2 spike wells and in at least one common cold coronavirus spike condition. CDR3 similarity was assessed by Levenshtein distance using the stringdist R package, and unrooted trees were constructed with ape in R 3.6.1. TCRdb re-hosts the immuneACCESS table, in-frame sequences only. Its copies lack some clones; in the studies checked, an unresolved V gene accounts for under half of them, and the cause for the rest is not known. V, J and clone size are those of that table, while D and trimming were read from the DNA. This sample gives some 69,000 clones in total; about four fifths of them show up just once. About 2.9% of the sample rests with the top ten.

To identify antigen-specific CD4+ T cell clonotypes by their expansion, the ViraFEST assay first stimulated PBMC with viral peptide pools and then applied TCR sequencing. After about 9 days of culture, CD4+ T cells were isolated with the EasySep CD4+ T cell isolation kit. None of the healthy vaccine recipients had a prior SARS-CoV-2 infection, which was confirmed by nucleocapsid antibody tests that came back negative both before and after vaccination. A few million PBMC per well were cultured with approximately 10 ug/ml peptides in IMDM containing around 5% human AB serum, approximately 10 IU/ml IL-2 and gentamicin. Half of the culture medium was replaced with fresh IL-2-containing medium on days 3 and 7. Unless noted otherwise, every peptide stimulation condition was grown in triplicate wells. PBMC were separated from whole blood using Ficoll-Paque Plus gradient centrifugation and were then either cryopreserved at -140C or used fresh. Overlapping peptide pools spanned the spike proteins of SARS-CoV-2 and the common cold coronaviruses HCoV-NL63, HCoV-OC43 and HCoV-229E. Genomic DNA was extracted from cultured CD4+ T cells with the QIAamp micro DNA kit.

Cut back by 6 bases and 5 bases, the V and J ends lie 13 bases apart. Including the terminal cysteine and phenylalanine, the CDR3 comprises 12 residues. The DNA shown is the 36-base CDR3, in frame from base 1. Taken from the germline V gene, the CDR1 and CDR2 loops are SQVTM and ANQGSEA. The source of the sample is a study of vaccination effects on CD4 cells after COVID-19 (dated by TCRdb to about 2022). Turning to the overall study: Each participant received two doses of an mRNA SARS-CoV-2 vaccine, either BNT162b2 or mRNA-1273. Cultures from other donors in the study were sequenced using the Oncomine TCR Beta short-read assay on an Illumina iSeq 100. In both COVID-19 convalescent patients and infection-naive vaccine recipients, the study compared SARS-CoV-2 spike-specific CD4+ TCR repertoires from before mRNA vaccination with those from after it. The full study included ten to eleven COVID-19 convalescent patients and a handful of SARS-CoV-2-naive healthy vaccine recipients. What the authors observed across the whole study: The study was limited by a small number of convalescent patients and lacked early post-infection timepoints. Clones induced by infection and clones induced by vaccination both contracted markedly at late timepoints after vaccination, which fits with T cell responses waning over time. Among healthy vaccine recipients, nearly all vaccine-induced clones were SARS-CoV-2 mono-reactive, and just 1 of 255 was cross-reactive with common cold coronaviruses.

Here the chain combines TRBV29-1 and TRBJ1-2, with a weak D call of TRBD1 (6 bases match). The sequencing here drew on CD4+ T cells from PBMCs cultured with HCoV-NL63 spike peptides, taken before COVID-19 vaccination. The cell subset or site label, read with the paper, signifies: HCoV-NL63 spike overlapping peptide pool stimulation. The receptor was isolated from a human donor who received a COVID-19 vaccine. The CDR3 is CSVSLDRYGYTF. The DNA is as follows: TGCAGCGTCTCCCTGGACAGATATGGCTACACCTTC.